The 32 T cell receptor beta chains listed next were all sequenced from one sample in a study of blood T cell repertoires in COVID-19. Assay: immunoSEQ multiplex PCR; the TCRdb copy retains only in-frame clones and omits some. The table lists around 150,000 clones, 60% to 85% of them singletons. The sample consisted of peripheral blood. These receptors came from a man between 45 and 60 years old with acute or convalescent COVID-19.

This chain connects TRBV21-1 to TRBJ1-4; TRBD1, the table's D call, was not compared with the DNA. TRBV21-1 is a pseudogene locus. CDR3 length equals 16 residues. In nucleotides, the CDR3 is TGTGCCAGCAGCTGGGACAGGGAGACCAAATATGAAAAACTGTTTTTT. Residues: CASSWDRETKYEKLFF.

This clone was seen just once. This rearrangement joins TRBV12-5 to TRBJ2-1, with 7 nucleotides matching TRBD2. Per the germline V gene, CDR1 is LGHNT and CDR2 is FRNRAP. The CDR3 extends over 15 amino acids. J gave up 2 bases and V 8 bases, and 9 bases lay outside the gene matches. The CDR3 coding sequence is TGTGCTAGTACGCGCGGGGGTCTCGCCTACAATGAGCAGTTCTTC. Translated: CASTRGGLAYNEQFF.

The chain has TRBV7-6 and TRBJ1-5; D remains unclear. CDR3 length equals 15 residues. Looked up from germline, CDR1 is SGHVS and CDR2 is FNYEAQ. Trimming left V 5 bases short and J 0 bases short, with 11 bases between. The CDR3, as DNA: TGTGCCAGCAGCCTCACCACAGATAGCAATCAGCCCCAGCATTTT. Translation: CASSLTTDSNQPQHF.

The V gene is TRBV6-4, the J gene TRBJ2-1, with a possible D match to TRBD2 (6 bases). The CDR3 is 16 residues long. V was cut by 0 bases and J by 6 bases, with 15 bases left in between. CDR1 is MRHNA and CDR2 is SNTAGT in the germline V gene. CDR3: CASSDSRSSARNEQFF. CDR3 DNA sequence: TGTGCCAGCAGTGACTCGAGGTCTAGCGCTCGCAATGAGCAGTTCTTC.

The chain employs TRBV7-8 and TRBJ2-1; 8 bases match TRBD1. This CDR3 region has 15 residues. The germline gives CDR1 SGHVS, CDR2 FQNEAQ. The V gene end was trimmed by 2 bases and the J gene end by 10 bases; junction bases not matched to a gene: 10. CDR3 coding DNA: TGTGCCAGCAGCTTACTGGACAGGGATGACGGAGAGCAGTTCTTC. Translating it yields CASSLLDRDDGEQFF.

The chain combines TRBV6-5 with TRBJ1-5; TRBD1 aligns across 7 bases. Germline V gene lookup returns CDR1 MNHEY and CDR2 SVGAGI. After removal of 9 bases from V and 4 bases from J, the junction contained 12 bases not matched to a gene. This CDR3 has 15 amino acids. The CDR3 nucleotides are TGTGCCAGTAACAATTTTGACAGGGAGAATCAGCCCCAGCATTTT. It yields the protein CASNNFDRENQPQHF.

CDR3 region: CASSEDTDSYNEQFF. In DNA form, the CDR3 reads TGTGCCAGCAGTGAAGACACAGACTCCTACAATGAGCAGTTCTTC. The chain combines TRBV6-1 with TRBJ2-1; the D is unclear. V was trimmed by 1 base and J by 0 bases, leaving 7 bases between them. Germline loops: CDR1 MNHNS, CDR2 SASEGT. The CDR3 has 15 amino acids.

The rearrangement links TRBV30 to TRBJ1-4; D might be TRBD1 (5 bases). There are 15 residues in the CDR3. V lost 2 bases and J 7 bases, leaving 17 bases between the germline ends. Germline V CDR1 and CDR2: GTSNPN, SVGIG (reference sequence). CDR3 nucleotide sequence: TGTGCCTGGAGTCCCCCTCGGGTGGGGGGTGAAAAACTGTTTTTT. Its translation: CAWSPPRVGGEKLFF.

V usage is TRBV11-2 and J usage is TRBJ1-2; D is perhaps TRBD1 (6 bases). CDR1 is SGHAT, CDR2 FQNNGV, per germline. The ends were cut back, 3 bases at V and 8 bases at J, with 19 bases in the middle. This CDR3 is built from 15 residues. CDR3 sequence (DNA): TGTGCCAGCAGCTTCGACCGACAGGCGGCCGGGGGCTACACCTTC. This encodes CASSFDRQAAGGYTF.

This sequence joins TRBV7-2 and TRBJ2-5; 15 bases match TRBD2. V shed 5 bases and J 5 bases; nucleotides not matched to a gene: 6. In germline, CDR1 is SGHTA, CDR2 FQGNSA. The CDR3 sequence is 16 residues long. This chain's CDR3 is CASSRTSGGAWETQYF. The CDR3 DNA reads as TGTGCCAGCAGCCGGACTAGCGGGGGGGCCTGGGAGACCCAGTACTTC.

This chain joins TRBV12-3 or TRBV12-4 and TRBJ1-1; the match to TRBD1 covers 7 bases. The CDR3 totals 13 residues. Trimming cost V 6 bases and J 9 bases; bases outside gene matches: 10. The CDR3 sequence is CASRKQGSDKAFF. CDR3 nucleotide sequence: TGTGCCAGCAGGAAACAGGGGTCGGACAAAGCTTTCTTT.

The table lists this clone with a few counts. Other DNA sequences within the sample encode an identical CDR3. The rearrangement joins TRBV4-1 to TRBJ2-1; 7 bases line up with TRBD2. The CDR3 sequence is 17 residues long. CDR1 MGHRA and CDR2 YSYEKL come from the germline V gene. V gave up 0 bases and J gave up 0 bases; unmatched junction bases: 5. For the CDR3, the DNA is TGCGCCAGCAGCCAAGATGGAGCGGGGAGCTCCTACAATGAGCAGTTCTTC. As protein: CASSQDGAGSSYNEQFF.

The chain links TRBV6-5 to TRBJ2-5, with TRBD1 as a possible D gene (5 bases). The germline CDR1 and CDR2 sequences are MNHEY and SVGAGI. The CDR3 loop spans 14 amino acids. Trimming cost V 2 bases and J 2 bases, with 9 bases left between them. CDR3 in amino acids: CASSYSDRQETQYF. CDR3 nucleotide sequence: TGTGCCAGCAGTTACAGTGACAGACAAGAGACCCAGTACTTC.

The chain couples TRBV12-3 or TRBV12-4 to TRBJ1-2, with TRBD1 as a possible D gene (6 bases). The V end lost 5 bases, the J end lost 2 bases, and 6 bases lay between the germline ends. The CDR3 is 12 residues long. The CDR3 here is CASSQGNYGYTF. CDR3 nucleotides: TGTGCCAGCAGTCAGGGGAACTATGGCTACACCTTC.

V gene TRBV15 combines with J gene TRBJ2-3; D perhaps matches TRBD1 (6 bases). Trimming pared 3 bases from V and 2 bases from J, leaving 15 bases between. The germline V gene encodes CDR1 LNHNV and CDR2 YYDKDF (reference sequence). The CDR3 totals 16 residues. The CDR3 DNA follows: TGTGCCACCAGCAGGAGGGCAGGGGTCCACACAGATACGCAGTATTTT. Protein product: CATSRRAGVHTDTQYF.

This clone came up a few times. The chain uses TRBV29-1 and TRBJ1-2, with 7 nucleotides matching TRBD1. Per germline, CDR1 SQVTM and CDR2 ANQGSEA. V shed 8 bases and J 5 bases; nucleotides not matched to a gene: 8. This CDR3 has 12 amino acids. The CDR3 sequence is CSIGGDLYGYTF. Here the CDR3 DNA reads TGCAGCATAGGGGGCGACCTTTATGGCTACACCTTC.

This sequence joins TRBV15 and TRBJ1-4; D is uncertain. The CDR3 runs to 14 residues. The germline gives CDR1 LNHNV, CDR2 YYDKDF (reference sequence). Trimming removed 0 bases from V and 8 bases from J, with 10 bases in between. This CDR3 reads CATSRDLTVEKLFF. The CDR3 DNA sequence: TGTGCCACCAGCAGAGATTTAACAGTAGAAAAACTGTTTTTT.

The chain recombines TRBV14 with TRBJ1-2; D is perhaps TRBD1 (6 bases). The CDR3 totals 16 residues. V was cut by 4 bases and J by 3 bases, with 18 bases left in between. CDR1 is SGHDN, CDR2 FVKESK, per germline. The CDR3 nucleotides are TGTGCCAGCAGCCCCCTCGGGCAGGGGAAAGACTATGGCTACACCTTC. Its protein product is CASSPLGQGKDYGYTF.

The rearrangement uses TRBV5-3 and TRBJ1-2; 9 bases fit TRBD1. TRBV5-3 is flagged as an ORF with uncertain function. Germline trimming cut 3 bases from V and 8 bases from J; bases unmatched to any gene: 14. The CDR3 sequence is 16 residues long. CDR3 region: CARSSVVGQGCSGYTF. DNA for the CDR3: TGTGCCAGAAGCTCTGTCGTGGGACAGGGTTGCTCGGGCTACACCTTC.

This chain connects TRBV27 to TRBJ2-7, with TRBD2 identical over 9 bases. The junction had 5 bases not matched to a gene; V was cut back by 2 bases and J by 3 bases. This CDR3 comprises 15 residues. Germline V gene sequence: CDR1 MNHEY, CDR2 SMNVEV (reference sequence). CDR3 coding DNA: TGTGCCAGCAGTTTAGCGGGGGGGCTCAACTACGAGCAGTACTTC. Protein: CASSLAGGLNYEQYF.

This clone was detected a few times. The chain has TRBV19 and TRBJ2-5; D ambiguous. CDR3 length: 14 amino acids. V dropped 3 bases and J dropped 1 base, with 9 bases sitting between them. Germline V CDR1 and CDR2: LNHDA, SQIVND (reference sequence). The CDR3 DNA reads TGTGCCAGTAGTATGTCCGGTTTCCAAGAGACCCAGTACTTC. Residues: CASSMSGFQETQYF. Supplemented by reference TRBV19 and TRBJ2-5, the full variable domain reads DGGITQSPKYLFRKEGQNVTLSCEQNLNHDAMYWYRQDPGQGLRLIYYSQIVNDFQKGDIAEGYSVSREKKESFPLTVTSAQKNPTAFYLCASSMSGFQETQYFGPGTRLLVL.

The genes are TRBV10-3 and TRBJ1-1, with 8 bases matching TRBD1. This CDR3 is 14 amino acids long. Trimming cost V 4 bases and J 0 bases; bases outside gene matches: 1. The germline CDR1 and CDR2 sequences are ENHRY and SYGVKD. The CDR3: CAISAQGVNTEAFF. CDR3 nucleotide sequence: TGTGCCATCAGTGCACAGGGGGTGAACACTGAAGCTTTCTTT.

The V call is TRBV19, the J call TRBJ2-4; TRBD1 aligns across 12 bases. Germline V gene data show CDR1 as LNHDA and CDR2 as SQIVND (reference sequence). V gave up 3 bases and J gave up 6 bases; unmatched junction bases: 9. The CDR3 is made up of 17 amino acids. Here the CDR3 reads CASSILRGTGGGNIQYF. The CDR3 DNA follows: TGTGCCAGTAGTATCCTCCGGGGGACAGGGGGCGGAAACATTCAGTACTTC.

This chain links TRBV24-1 with TRBJ2-2; D call uncertain. There are 13 residues in the CDR3. V gave up 4 bases and J gave up 7 bases, with 9 bases separating them. Germline V gene data show CDR1 as KGHDR and CDR2 as SFDVKD. The CDR3 nucleotides are TGTGCCACCAGTGACTTCGGTGGCGGGGAGCTGTTTTTT. Residues: CATSDFGGGELFF.

V is TRBV10-3 and J is TRBJ2-1; tentatively, D is TRBD1 (5 bases). Germline CDR1 ENHRY, CDR2 SYGVKD. The V and J ends lost 0 bases and 7 bases respectively, with 10 bases between them. The CDR3 covers 14 residues. In DNA, the CDR3 is TGTGCCATCAGTGAGTCAGGGGCCGGGAATGAGCAGTTCTTC. Translation gives CAISESGAGNEQFF.

The V call is TRBV6-4, the J call TRBJ2-1; D ambiguous. The CDR3 length is 14 residues. V was cut by 0 bases and J by 6 bases, with 9 bases left in between. From germline, CDR1 is MRHNA and CDR2 SNTAGT. The CDR3 DNA is TGTGCCAGCAGTGACTCCCAGGTCTCCAATGAGCAGTTCTTC. This codes for CASSDSQVSNEQFF.

This clone showed up just a few times. The same CDR3 can be traced to other DNA sequences in this sample. The chain has TRBV2 and TRBJ1-5, with D uncertain. V shed 1 base and J shed 5 bases, with 6 bases lying between them. Germline CDR1 SNHLY, CDR2 FYNNEI. There are 13 residues in the CDR3. DNA of the CDR3: TGTGCCAGCAGTGAAGGGCGGTATCAGCCCCAGCATTTT. It is translated as CASSEGRYQPQHF.

This clone has more than one count but fewer than ten. V and J are TRBV6-1 and TRBJ1-3; a weak D match, TRBD1 (5 bases). Looked up from germline, CDR1 is MNHNS and CDR2 is SASEGT. The CDR3 length is 15 residues. V was clipped by 2 bases and J by 2 bases, with 10 bases between them. CDR3 sequence: CASSEQGNAGNTIYF. CDR3 sequence (DNA): TGTGCCAGCAGTGAACAGGGAAACGCTGGAAACACCATATATTTT.

The gene calls are TRBV7-2 and TRBJ2-1, with TRBD1 matching 7 bases. CDR3 length equals 15 residues. Looked up from germline, CDR1 is SGHTA and CDR2 is FQGNSA. The J segment lost 5 bases and the V segment lost 2 bases, leaving 6 bases of the junction unmatched. The CDR3: CASSLSTGANNEQFF. The CDR3 nucleotides read TGTGCCAGCAGCTTAAGTACAGGGGCGAACAATGAGCAGTTCTTC.

The chain has TRBV7-6 and TRBJ2-5; 9 bases match TRBD1. V lost 3 bases and J lost 9; bases outside the gene matches: 8. This CDR3 has 14 residues. Per germline, CDR1 SGHVS and CDR2 FNYEAQ. As DNA, the CDR3 is TGTGCCAGCAGCTTCCCGGAGACAGGGGGGGCCCAGTACTTC. It is translated as CASSFPETGGAQYF. The entire variable domain, with the rest obtained from reference TRBV7-6 and TRBJ2-5, is as follows: GAGVSQSPRYKVTKRGQDVALRCDPISGHVSLYWYRQALGQGPEFLTYFNYEAQQDKSGLPNDRFSAERPEGSISTLTIQRTEQRDSAMYRCASSFPETGGAQYFGPGTRLLVL.

The chain employs TRBV18 and TRBJ1-5; the match to TRBD1 covers 9 bases. From germline, CDR1 is KGHSH and CDR2 LQKENI. The J segment lost 0 bases and the V segment lost 0 bases, leaving 0 bases of the junction unmatched. The CDR3 is made up of 16 amino acids. In nucleotides, the CDR3 is TGTGCCAGCTCACCACCGGGACAGGGTAGCAATCAGCCCCAGCATTTT. Amino acids: CASSPPGQGSNQPQHF. Complete variable domain (other parts from reference TRBV18 and TRBJ1-5): NAGVMQNPRHLVRRRGQEARLRCSPMKGHSHVYWYRQLPEEGLKFMVYLQKENIIDESGMPKERFSAEFPKEGPSILRIQQVVRGDSAAYFCASSPPGQGSNQPQHFGDGTRLSIL.

The chain has TRBV28 and TRBJ1-5; 11 bases line up with TRBD1. The CDR3 totals 15 residues. Germline CDR1 and CDR2: MDHEN and SYDVKM. V shed 3 bases and J 6 bases; nucleotides not matched to a gene: 4. The chain's CDR3 is CASSLGTGGLQPQHF. The DNA for the CDR3 is TGTGCCAGCAGTTTGGGGACAGGGGGACTTCAGCCCCAGCATTTT.